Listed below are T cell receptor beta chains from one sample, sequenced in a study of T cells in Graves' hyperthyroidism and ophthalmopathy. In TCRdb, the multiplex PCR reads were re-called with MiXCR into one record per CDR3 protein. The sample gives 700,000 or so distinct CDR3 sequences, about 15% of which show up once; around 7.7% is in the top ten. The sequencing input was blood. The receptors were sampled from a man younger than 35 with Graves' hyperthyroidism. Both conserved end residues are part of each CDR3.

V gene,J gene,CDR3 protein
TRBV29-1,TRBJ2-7,CSVDLGGTHPKGRYEQYF
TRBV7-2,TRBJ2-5,CASSWTWGQGQTQYF
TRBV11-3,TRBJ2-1,CASSFGENEQFF
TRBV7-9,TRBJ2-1,CASSLMAGAYNEQFF
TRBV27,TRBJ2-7,CASSQGPGGYEQYF
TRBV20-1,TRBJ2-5,CSVVAWIAPGRTQYF
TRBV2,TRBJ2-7,CASRRSGRPYEQYF
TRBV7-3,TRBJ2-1,CASSGGPGNEQFF
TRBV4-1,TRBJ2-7,CASSPGGSSAGSYEQYF
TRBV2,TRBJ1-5,CASSAGGPNQPQHF
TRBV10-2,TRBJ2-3,CASSETGASTDTQYF
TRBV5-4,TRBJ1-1,CASSRAGTGGRTEAFF
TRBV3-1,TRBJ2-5,CASSMLTGWAQETQYF
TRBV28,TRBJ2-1,CASSSRRNEQFF
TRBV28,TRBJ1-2,CASSFVPGPPNYGYTF
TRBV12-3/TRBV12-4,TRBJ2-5,CASSYHGTGLKTQCF
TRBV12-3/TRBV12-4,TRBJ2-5,CASSLSATSQETQYF
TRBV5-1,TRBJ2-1,CASSSSLAGAVYNEQFF
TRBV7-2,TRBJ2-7,CASSLRISYEQYF
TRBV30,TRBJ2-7,CAWIRTSGAYEQYF
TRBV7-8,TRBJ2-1,CASSLATGPGEEQFF
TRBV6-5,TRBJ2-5,CASSYNFRAGETQYF
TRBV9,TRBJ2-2,CASSLRANTNTGELFF
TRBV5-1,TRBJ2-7,CASSLKTGRDEQYF
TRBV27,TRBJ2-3,CASSPRTGFGNTQYF
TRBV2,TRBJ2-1,CASSKIVGTSTYNEQFF
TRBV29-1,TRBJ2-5,CSVESDGGQETQYF
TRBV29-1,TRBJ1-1,CSVEENTEAFF
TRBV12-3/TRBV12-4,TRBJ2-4,CASSPIEGKNIQYF
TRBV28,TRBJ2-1,CASSLSGAGVSNEQFF
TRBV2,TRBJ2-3,CASSEGGFGDTQYF
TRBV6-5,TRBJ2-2,CASSLQEEREATGELFF
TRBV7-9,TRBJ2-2,CASSVTRDSWAGELFF
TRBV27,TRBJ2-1,CASRGGLPRQFF
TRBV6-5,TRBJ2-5,CARSFGTGQETQYF
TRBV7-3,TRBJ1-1,CASSSDKGEAFF
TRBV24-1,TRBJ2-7,CATSDPRTGGYEQYF
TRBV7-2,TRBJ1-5,CATQGNSNQPQHF
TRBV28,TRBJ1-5,CASRGGLGAQHF
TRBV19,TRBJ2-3,CASSIQQFTDTQYF
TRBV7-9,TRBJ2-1,CASSFTSGSYNEQFF